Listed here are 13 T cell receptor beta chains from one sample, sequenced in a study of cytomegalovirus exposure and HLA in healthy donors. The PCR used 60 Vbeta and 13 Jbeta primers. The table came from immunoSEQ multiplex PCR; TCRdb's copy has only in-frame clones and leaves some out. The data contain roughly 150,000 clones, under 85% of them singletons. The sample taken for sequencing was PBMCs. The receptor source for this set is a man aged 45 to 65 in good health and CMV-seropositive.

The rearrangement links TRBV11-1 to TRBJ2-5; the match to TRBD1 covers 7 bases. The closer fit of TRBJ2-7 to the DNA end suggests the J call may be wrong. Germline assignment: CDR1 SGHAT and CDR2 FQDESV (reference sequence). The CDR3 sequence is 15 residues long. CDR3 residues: CASSTDGQDSYEQYF. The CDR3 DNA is TGTGCCAGCAGCACCGACGGACAGGACTCCTACGAGCAGTACTTC.

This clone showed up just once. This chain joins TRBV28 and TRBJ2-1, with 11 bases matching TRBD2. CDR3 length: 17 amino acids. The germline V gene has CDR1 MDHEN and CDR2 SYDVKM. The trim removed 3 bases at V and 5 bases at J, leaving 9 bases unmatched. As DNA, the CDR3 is TGTGCCAGCAGTTTTGGTAGCGGGGGGGCCAGGAACAATGAGCAGTTCTTC. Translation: CASSFGSGGARNNEQFF. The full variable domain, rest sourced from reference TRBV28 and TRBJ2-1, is DVKVTQSSRYLVKRTGEKVFLECVQDMDHENMFWYRQDPGLGLRLIYFSYDVKMKEKGDIPEGYSVSREKKERFSLILESASTNQTSMYLCASSFGSGGARNNEQFFGPGTRLTVL.

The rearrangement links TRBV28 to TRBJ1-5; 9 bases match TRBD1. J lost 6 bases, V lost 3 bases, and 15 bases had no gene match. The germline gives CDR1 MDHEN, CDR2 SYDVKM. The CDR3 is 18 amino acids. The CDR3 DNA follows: TGTGCCAGCAGTTTCCGGGACAGGGCGTCCTCAAGGGGTCAGCCCCAGCATTTT. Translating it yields CASSFRDRASSRGQPQHF. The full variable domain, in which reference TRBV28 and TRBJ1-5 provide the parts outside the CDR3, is DVKVTQSSRYLVKRTGEKVFLECVQDMDHENMFWYRQDPGLGLRLIYFSYDVKMKEKGDIPEGYSVSREKKERFSLILESASTNQTSMYLCASSFRDRASSRGQPQHFGDGTRLSIL.

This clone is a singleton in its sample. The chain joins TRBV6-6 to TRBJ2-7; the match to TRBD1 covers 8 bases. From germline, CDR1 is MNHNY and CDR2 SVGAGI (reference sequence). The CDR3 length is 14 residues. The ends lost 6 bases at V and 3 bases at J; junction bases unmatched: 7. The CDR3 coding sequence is TGTGCCAGCAGCACCGGGACAGGAGGCTACGAGCAGTACTTC. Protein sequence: CASSTGTGGYEQYF.

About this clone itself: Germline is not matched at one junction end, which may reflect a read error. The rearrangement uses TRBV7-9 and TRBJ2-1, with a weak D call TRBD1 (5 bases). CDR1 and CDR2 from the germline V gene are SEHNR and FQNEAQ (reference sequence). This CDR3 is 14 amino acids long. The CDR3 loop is CSSSLDARAHEQFF. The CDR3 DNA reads TGTTCCAGCAGCTTAGATGCCAGGGCCCATGAGCAGTTCTTC.

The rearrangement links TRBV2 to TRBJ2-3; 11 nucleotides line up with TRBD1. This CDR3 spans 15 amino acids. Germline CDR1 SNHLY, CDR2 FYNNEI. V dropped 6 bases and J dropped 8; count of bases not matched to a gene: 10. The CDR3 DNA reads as TGTGCCAGCAGCGTGGACAGGGGGCTCCGGGGTACGCAGTATTTT. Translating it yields CASSVDRGLRGTQYF.

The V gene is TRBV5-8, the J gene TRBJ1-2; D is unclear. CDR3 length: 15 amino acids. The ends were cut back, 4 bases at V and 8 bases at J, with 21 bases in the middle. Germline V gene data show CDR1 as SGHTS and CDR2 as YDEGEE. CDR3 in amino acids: CASSPGVFSSDGYTF. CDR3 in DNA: TGTGCCAGCAGCCCCGGGGTCTTTTCGTCGGACGGCTACACCTTC.

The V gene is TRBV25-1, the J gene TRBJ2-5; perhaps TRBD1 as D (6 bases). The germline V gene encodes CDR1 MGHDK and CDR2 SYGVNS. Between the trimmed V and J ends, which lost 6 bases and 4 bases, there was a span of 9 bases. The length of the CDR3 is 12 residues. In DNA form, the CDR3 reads TGTGCCAGCAGGGGACACCGAGAGACCCAGTACTTC. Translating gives CASRGHRETQYF.

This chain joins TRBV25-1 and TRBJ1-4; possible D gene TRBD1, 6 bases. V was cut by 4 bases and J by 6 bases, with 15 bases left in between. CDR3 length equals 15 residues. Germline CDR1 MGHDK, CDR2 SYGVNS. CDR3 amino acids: CASSARGRVDEKLFF. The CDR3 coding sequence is TGTGCCAGCAGTGCCAGGGGTAGGGTAGATGAAAAACTGTTTTTT.

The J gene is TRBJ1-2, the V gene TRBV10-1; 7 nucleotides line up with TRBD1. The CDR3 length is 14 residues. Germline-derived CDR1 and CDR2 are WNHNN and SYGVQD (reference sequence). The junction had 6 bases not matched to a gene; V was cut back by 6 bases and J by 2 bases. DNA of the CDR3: TGCGCCAGCAGGGACCTACAGGGGAACTATGGCTACACCTTC. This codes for CASRDLQGNYGYTF.

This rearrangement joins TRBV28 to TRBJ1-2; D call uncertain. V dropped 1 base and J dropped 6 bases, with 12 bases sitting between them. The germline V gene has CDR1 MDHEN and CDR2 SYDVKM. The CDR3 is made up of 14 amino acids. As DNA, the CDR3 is TGTGCCAGCAGTTTATTATTGCGAGGAGATGGCTACACCTTC. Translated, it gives CASSLLLRGDGYTF.

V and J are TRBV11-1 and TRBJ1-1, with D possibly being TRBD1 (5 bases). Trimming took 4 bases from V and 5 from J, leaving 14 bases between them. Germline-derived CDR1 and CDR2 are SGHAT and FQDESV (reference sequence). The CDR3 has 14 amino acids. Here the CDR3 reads CASSWGTVLTEAFF. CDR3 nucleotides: TGTGCCAGCAGCTGGGGCACCGTTTTGACTGAAGCTTTCTTT.

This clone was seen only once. The CDR3 region is CASSVDKASGGIHTDTQYF. CDR3 DNA: TGTGCCAGCAGCGTAGATAAGGCTAGCGGGGGTATACACACAGATACGCAGTATTTT. The chain recombines TRBV9 with TRBJ2-3; 10 nucleotides agree with TRBD2. Germline CDR1 reads SGDLS; CDR2 reads YYNGEE. The trim removed 0 bases at V and 2 bases at J, leaving 12 bases unmatched. The CDR3 extends over 19 amino acids.